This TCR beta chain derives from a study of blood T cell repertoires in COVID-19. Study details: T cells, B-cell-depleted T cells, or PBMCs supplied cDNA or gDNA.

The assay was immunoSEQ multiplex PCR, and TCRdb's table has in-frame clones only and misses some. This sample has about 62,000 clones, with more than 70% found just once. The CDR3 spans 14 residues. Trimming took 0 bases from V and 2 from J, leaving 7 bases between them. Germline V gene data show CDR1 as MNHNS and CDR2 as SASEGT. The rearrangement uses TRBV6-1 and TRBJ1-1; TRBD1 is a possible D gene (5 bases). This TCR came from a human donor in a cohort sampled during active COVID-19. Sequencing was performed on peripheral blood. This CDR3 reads CASSEAQGNTEAFF. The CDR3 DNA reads TGTGCCAGCAGTGAAGCCCAGGGAAACACTGAAGCTTTCTTT.